The 30 T cell receptor beta chains below were found in one sample sequenced in a study of T-cell memory formation after mild COVID-19. TCRdb reprocessed the 5' RACE reads with MiXCR, giving one entry per CDR3 protein. Here the sample spans 400,000 to 500,000 distinct CDR3 sequences, around 18% being singletons. The sample consisted of PBMCs or a T cell subset sorted from them (not recorded which). The receptors were sampled from an adult woman who had mild COVID-19 (a few samples of this study predate the infection). Cell type and time point are not known.

This clonotype was observed a handful of times. The CDR3 loop is CASSFYLAAQETQYF. DNA of the CDR3: TGTGCCAGCAGTTTCTATTTAGCGGCACAAGAGACCCAGTACTTC. The gene calls are TRBV12-3 or TRBV12-4 and TRBJ2-5, with D tentatively TRBD2 (6 bases). The length of the CDR3 is 15 residues. The ends were cut back, 3 bases at V and 2 bases at J, with 13 bases in the middle.

This clonotype was recorded many times. V is TRBV7-9 and J is TRBJ2-3; no firm D call. The germline CDR1 and CDR2 sequences are SEHNR and FQNEAQ (reference sequence). The V end lost 6 bases, the J end lost 9 bases, and 16 bases lay between the germline ends. The CDR3 spans 13 residues. In nucleotides, the CDR3 is TGTGCCAGCAGATACCCGGACCGGTCAACGCAGTATTTT. Protein sequence: CASRYPDRSTQYF.

This clonotype was found a few times. The chain couples TRBV7-2 to TRBJ2-7; TRBD1 aligns across 7 bases. The CDR3 extends over 13 amino acids. V gave up 5 bases and J gave up 3 bases; unmatched junction bases: 4. CDR1 and CDR2 (germline): SGHTA, FQGNSA. The CDR3 is CASSIGQVYEQYF. For the CDR3, the DNA is TGTGCCAGCAGCATCGGACAGGTCTACGAGCAGTACTTC.

V is TRBV12-3 or TRBV12-4 and J is TRBJ1-2; D ambiguous. This CDR3 is 14 amino acids long. The V gene lost 1 base and the J gene lost 7 bases, with 13 bases spanning the gap. The DNA for the CDR3 is TGTGCCAGCAGTTTAGGTGGCAGCTATGGTGGCTACACCTTC. Protein product: CASSLGGSYGGYTF.

This rearrangement joins TRBV24-1 to TRBJ1-5; TRBD1 aligns across 12 bases. In germline, CDR1 is KGHDR, CDR2 SFDVKD. This CDR3 is built from 15 residues. The V and J ends lost 7 bases and 5 bases, in that order; junction bases with no gene match: 5. The CDR3: CATSPGQGAYQPQHF. The CDR3, as DNA: TGTGCCACCAGCCCGGGACAGGGGGCCTATCAGCCCCAGCATTTT.

The chain employs TRBV5-1 and TRBJ1-1; D perhaps matches TRBD1 (6 bases). This CDR3 is 18 amino acids long. Germline V lookup: CDR1 SGHRS, CDR2 YFSETQ. V gave up 0 bases and J gave up 2 bases, with 20 bases separating them. CDR3 region: CASSLAGAGFATNTEAFF. In DNA form, the CDR3 reads TGCGCCAGCAGCTTGGCGGGGGCAGGGTTTGCCACCAACACTGAAGCTTTCTTT. The variable domain in full, completed from reference TRBV5-1 and TRBJ1-1, reads KAGVTQTPRYLIKTRGQQVTLSCSPISGHRSVSWYQQTPGQGLQFLFEYFSETQRNKGNFPGRFSGRQFSNSRSEMNVSTLELGDSALYLCASSLAGAGFATNTEAFFGQGTRLTVV.

This clonotype was picked up a small number of times. The J gene is TRBJ2-7, the V gene TRBV20-1; the match to TRBD1 covers 9 bases. CDR1 is DFQATT, CDR2 SNEGSKA, per germline (reference sequence). This CDR3 is 14 amino acids long. Trimming at V came to 5 bases and at J to 3 bases, leaving 8 bases not matched to a gene. The CDR3 DNA sequence: TGCAGTGCTCCACCGGACAGGGGAGTCTACGAGCAGTACTTC. Amino acid sequence: CSAPPDRGVYEQYF.

This chain joins TRBV7-9 and TRBJ2-1; D may correspond to TRBD1 or TRBD2 (5 bases each). This CDR3 contains 13 residues. Germline CDR1 reads SEHNR; CDR2 reads FQNEAQ (reference sequence). The germline V and J ends were trimmed by 0 bases and 9 bases, with 9 bases remaining between them. DNA of the CDR3: TGTGCCAGCAGCTTAGCGCTGGGGACTGAGCAGTTCTTC. Its translation: CASSLALGTEQFF. Combining the CDR3 with reference TRBV7-9 and TRBJ2-1 gives the whole variable domain DTGVSQNPRHKITKRGQNVTFRCDPISEHNRLYWYRQTLGQGPEFLTYFQNEAQLEKSRLLSDRFSAERPKGSFSTLEIQRTEQGDSAMYLCASSLALGTEQFFGPGTRLTVL.

This rearrangement joins TRBV10-2 to TRBJ2-1, with D perhaps TRBD2 (5 bases). V dropped 0 bases and J dropped 8 bases, with 14 bases sitting between them. The CDR3 sequence is 15 residues long. The germline CDR1 and CDR2 sequences are WSHSY and SAAADI. The CDR3 DNA reads TGCGCCAGCAGTGAGTCGTCGGAGGCGTTCTATGAGCAGTTCTTC. Translated, it gives CASSESSEAFYEQFF.

This chain connects TRBV13 to TRBJ1-1; tentative D call: TRBD1 (6 bases). Trimming pared 5 bases from V and 7 bases from J, leaving 14 bases between. The CDR3 is made up of 13 amino acids. Germline CDR1 PRHDT, CDR2 FYEKMQ (reference sequence). CDR3 residues: CASSTGGDIEAFF. The CDR3 region has the DNA TGTGCCAGCAGCACGGGGGGGGACATTGAAGCTTTCTTT. Based on the CDR3 plus reference TRBV13 and TRBJ1-1, the full variable domain is AAGVIQSPRHLIKEKRETATLKCYPIPRHDTVYWYQQGPGQDPQFLISFYEKMQSDKGSIPDRFSAQQFSDYHSELNMSSLELGDSALYFCASSTGGDIEAFFGQGTRLTVV.

The J gene is TRBJ2-5, the V gene TRBV27; a weak D match, TRBD1 (5 bases). Germline values: CDR1 MNHEY, CDR2 SMNVEV (reference sequence). This CDR3 contains 14 residues. V lost 2 bases to trimming and J lost 2 bases, with 9 bases between them. The CDR3 loop reads CASSLIDRQETQYF. CDR3 coding DNA: TGTGCCAGCAGTTTAATCGACAGACAAGAGACCCAGTACTTC.

This sequence joins TRBV5-1 and TRBJ2-7; tentatively, D is TRBD1 or TRBD2 (5 bases each). Trimming pared 3 bases from V and 2 bases from J, leaving 15 bases between. Germline V lookup: CDR1 SGHRS, CDR2 YFSETQ. The CDR3 has 15 amino acids. CDR3 in DNA: TGCGCCAGCAGCTCAGGGAGAACCCCCCCCTACGAGCAGTACTTC. It translates to CASSSGRTPPYEQYF.

This clonotype has just a few counts. The chain carries TRBV24-1 and TRBJ2-1, with 7 bases fitting TRBD2. This CDR3 is 16 amino acids long. CDR1 is KGHDR, CDR2 SFDVKD, per germline. Trimming took 4 bases from V and 4 from J; bases not matched to a gene: 9. CDR3 region: CATSEGAGFGYNEQFF. As DNA, the CDR3 is TGTGCCACCAGTGAGGGAGCGGGGTTTGGGTACAATGAGCAGTTCTTC.

The genes are TRBV6-5 and TRBJ2-7, with D unresolved. V was shortened by 3 bases and J by 6 bases, with 15 bases between the two germline ends. Germline V gives CDR1 MNHEY, CDR2 SVGAGI. The CDR3 is made up of 14 amino acids. The CDR3: CASSYGQNALEQYF. For the CDR3, the DNA is TGTGCCAGCAGTTATGGGCAGAACGCACTCGAGCAGTACTTC.

This clonotype was found many times. The DNA of the CDR3 is TGTGCCAGCAGTTTAGGGCAGGGGAACACCGGGGAGCTGTTTTTT. Translating it yields CASSLGQGNTGELFF. The chain uses TRBV12-3 or TRBV12-4 and TRBJ2-2; the D gene is possibly TRBD1 (5 bases). Trimming cost V 1 base and J 1 base, with 7 bases left between them. This CDR3 contains 15 residues.

The V call is TRBV24-1, the J call TRBJ2-2, with unresolved D. The CDR3 length is 13 residues. CDR1 is KGHDR and CDR2 is SFDVKD in the germline V gene. Trimming pared 5 bases from V and 1 base from J, leaving 4 bases between. The DNA of the CDR3 is TGTGCCACCAGTGGAATGAACACCGGGGAGCTGTTTTTT. This translates into CATSGMNTGELFF.

This chain links TRBV12-3 or TRBV12-4 with TRBJ1-1; TRBD1 matches 12 bases. The V segment lost 6 bases and the J segment 2 bases; nucleotides outside the gene matches: 7. This CDR3 is built from 16 residues. As DNA, the CDR3 is TGTGCCAGCAGCCTAGGGACAGGGGGCTTTAACACTGAAGCTTTCTTT. Residues: CASSLGTGGFNTEAFF.

This chain links TRBV15 with TRBJ2-2; D unresolved. From germline, CDR1 is LNHNV and CDR2 YYDKDF (reference sequence). V lost 3 bases, J lost 4 bases, and 9 bases lay in between. There are 14 residues in the CDR3. CDR3 residues: CATSRTAVTGELFF. The CDR3 nucleotides are TGTGCCACCAGCAGGACGGCAGTCACCGGGGAGCTGTTTTTT.

Worth noting for this clonotype: At one end, the junction sequence differs from germline, possibly due to a read error. The chain combines TRBV27 with TRBJ1-6; the D gene is possibly TRBD1 (5 bases). The CDR3 length is 14 residues. Germline V gene sequence: CDR1 MNHEY, CDR2 SMNVEV (reference sequence). The CDR3 region has the DNA TGTGCCAGCAGCCCCGGGGGTTATAATTCACCTCTCCACTTT. This codes for CASSPGGYNSPLHF.

This clonotype was observed a few times. V usage is TRBV5-6 and J usage is TRBJ2-5; possible D gene TRBD1, 7 bases. From germline, CDR1 is SGHDT and CDR2 YYEEEE. CDR3 size: 17 residues. V was cut by 0 bases and J by 10 bases, with 25 bases left in between. The CDR3 nucleotides read TGTGCCAGCAGCTTGGAAGTTGCGGGACAGACGAAGAGAGTCCAGTACTTC. Protein: CASSLEVAGQTKRVQYF.

The rearrangement joins TRBV19 to TRBJ1-5, with D perhaps matching TRBD1 (5 bases). CDR3 length equals 12 residues. CDR1 LNHDA and CDR2 SQIVND come from the germline V gene (reference sequence). V lost 5 bases to trimming and J lost 7 bases, with 9 bases between them. The CDR3 DNA reads as TGTGCCAGTAGTGCAGGGACCCAGCCCCAGCATTTT. It translates to CASSAGTQPQHF.

The V and J genes are TRBV7-2 and TRBJ2-1; D is perhaps TRBD1 (5 bases). The CDR3 is 15 amino acids. V lost 6 bases, J lost 4 bases, and 16 bases lay in between. The germline CDR1 and CDR2 sequences are SGHTA and FQGNSA. The CDR3 protein is CASSRTWGKYNEQFF. The CDR3 nucleotides read TGTGCCAGCAGTCGGACATGGGGTAAATACAATGAGCAGTTCTTC.

This clonotype has ten or more counts. The CDR3 sequence: CSRDGGVGNEQFF. CDR3 bases: TGCAGTCGGGACGGGGGAGTTGGGAATGAGCAGTTCTTC. The chain carries TRBV20-1 and TRBJ2-1; D is possibly TRBD2 (6 bases). The CDR3 extends over 13 amino acids. Germline lookup yields CDR1 DFQATT and CDR2 SNEGSKA (reference sequence). V lost 8 bases and J 7 bases, leaving 18 bases between the germline ends.

This clonotype was observed a handful of times. This chain links TRBV15 with TRBJ2-5, with a tentative D call TRBD2 (5 bases). This CDR3 has 14 amino acids. Trimming cost V 4 bases and J 4 bases, with 13 bases left between them. Germline CDR1 is LNHNV and CDR2 is YYDKDF (reference sequence). For the CDR3, the DNA is TGTGCCACCAGCATAGGACGGGGAATAGAGACCCAGTACTTC. It is translated as CATSIGRGIETQYF.

The CDR3, as DNA: TGTGCCAGCAGCTTAGGGGACTTCAATGAGCAGTTCTTC. Its translation: CASSLGDFNEQFF. The chain recombines TRBV7-2 with TRBJ2-1, with a weak D call TRBD2 (6 bases). Between the trimmed V and J ends, which lost 1 base and 6 bases, there was a span of 7 bases. The CDR3 contains 13 residues. Germline loops: CDR1 SGHTA, CDR2 FQGNSA.

With respect to this clonotype: At one of its ends the junction is not consistent with the germline gene, which may arise from a read error. The J gene is TRBJ1-2, the V gene TRBV20-1; 9 nucleotides agree with TRBD1. The CDR3 spans 14 residues. Germline assignment: CDR1 DFQATT and CDR2 SNEGSKA (reference sequence). The CDR3 loop is CSARGLGQGHGYTF. Here the CDR3 DNA reads TGCAGTGCCAGAGGTTTGGGACAGGGACATGGCTACACCTTC.

The chain employs TRBV2 and TRBJ2-7; 8 nucleotides align to TRBD2. The CDR3 contains 13 residues. V dropped 7 bases and J dropped 2; count of bases not matched to a gene: 4. Germline V CDR1 and CDR2: SNHLY, FYNNEI. This CDR3 reads CASTSGGPYEQYF. DNA for the CDR3: TGTGCCAGCACCTCGGGAGGGCCCTACGAGCAGTACTTC.

The CDR3 loop reads CASSDIQGTYEQYF. Written as DNA, the CDR3 is TGTGCCAGCAGTGACATCCAGGGGACATACGAGCAGTACTTC. The chain has TRBV6-1 and TRBJ2-7, with a possible D match to TRBD1 (6 bases). Trimming took off 3 bases at V and 4 bases at J, with 13 bases between the two ends. CDR3 size: 14 residues. Germline-derived CDR1 and CDR2 are MNHNS and SASEGT.

This clonotype was seen ten or more times. The J gene is TRBJ2-3, the V gene TRBV20-1, with 7 nucleotides matching TRBD2. Germline V gene data show CDR1 as DFQATT and CDR2 as SNEGSKA (reference sequence). This CDR3 region has 12 residues. J gave up 4 bases and V 7 bases, and 5 bases lay outside the gene matches. The CDR3 sequence: CSVKRGPDTQYF. CDR3 DNA: TGCAGTGTTAAGCGGGGTCCAGATACGCAGTATTTT.

The V call is TRBV6-2 or TRBV6-3, the J call TRBJ1-2; D unclear. V dropped 6 bases and J dropped 6 bases, with 11 bases sitting between them. This CDR3 is 12 amino acids long. Looked up from germline, CDR1 is MNHEY and CDR2 is SVGEGT. The CDR3 loop reads CASSLVGDGYTF. CDR3 coding DNA: TGTGCCAGCAGCCTAGTCGGGGATGGCTACACCTTC.